This TCR beta chain was captured in a study of control samples from healthy donors and cancer patients. The method was immunoSEQ multiplex PCR; TCRdb's version includes in-frame clones alone and lacks a portion of them. Seen here are about 160,000 clones, 94% observed once, and the top ten hold 8.5%. The sample comprised blood. The TCR was taken from a woman aged 40 to 49 in good health.

This chain's CDR3 is CASSQLQVPWGYTF. In DNA form, the CDR3 reads TGCGCCAGCAGCCAATTACAAGTCCCGTGGGGCTACACCTTC. The V call is TRBV4-3, the J call TRBJ1-2; D is unresolved. Germline CDR1 and CDR2: LGHNA and YSLEER. Trimming took off 2 bases at V and 8 bases at J, with 15 bases between the two ends. The CDR3 is made up of 14 amino acids.